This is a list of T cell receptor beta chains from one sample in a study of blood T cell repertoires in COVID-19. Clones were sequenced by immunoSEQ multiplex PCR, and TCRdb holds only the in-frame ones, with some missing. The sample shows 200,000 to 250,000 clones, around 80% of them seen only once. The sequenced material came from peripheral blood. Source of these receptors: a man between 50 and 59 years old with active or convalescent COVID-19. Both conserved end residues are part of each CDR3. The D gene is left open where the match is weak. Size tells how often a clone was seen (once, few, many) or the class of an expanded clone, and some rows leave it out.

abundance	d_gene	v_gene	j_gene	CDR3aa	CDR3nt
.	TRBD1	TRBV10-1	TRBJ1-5	CALRPGTGRDYSNQPQHF	TGCGCCTTACGACCCGGGACAGGGAGGGACTATAGCAATCAGCCCCAGCATTTT
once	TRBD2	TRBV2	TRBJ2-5	CASSGTSFQETQYF	TGTGCCAGCAGTGGGACTAGCTTCCAAGAGACCCAGTACTTC
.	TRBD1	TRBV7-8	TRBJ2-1	CASTPLGTGGGSEQFF	TGTGCCAGCACCCCCCTCGGGACAGGGGGAGGGAGTGAGCAGTTCTTC
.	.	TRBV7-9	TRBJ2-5	CASSLVQGIQETQYF	TGTGCCAGTAGCTTAGTACAGGGAATCCAAGAGACCCAGTACTTC
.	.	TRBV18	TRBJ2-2	CASSPGGDTGELFF	TGTGCCAGCTCACCCGGCGGGGACACCGGGGAGCTGTTTTTT
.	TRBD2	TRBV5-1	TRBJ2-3	CASSLSPTSGGPTDTQYF	TGCGCCAGCAGCTTGTCGCCGACTAGCGGGGGGCCCACAGATACGCAGTATTTT
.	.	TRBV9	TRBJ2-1	CASNSRREGVGYEQFF	TGTGCCAGCAATTCTAGGAGGGAAGGGGTGGGGTATGAGCAGTTCTTC
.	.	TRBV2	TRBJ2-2	CASYDFLNTGELFF	TGTGCCAGCTACGACTTTCTGAACACCGGGGAGCTGTTTTTT
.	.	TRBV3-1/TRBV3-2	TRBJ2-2	CASSLKTPTPNTGELFF	TGTGCCAGCAGCCTAAAAACCCCGACACCCAACACCGGGGAGCTGTTTTTT
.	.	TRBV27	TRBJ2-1	CASSLLGTSTNGEQFF	TGTGCCAGCAGTTTATTGGGGACTTCCACGAACGGTGAGCAGTTCTTC
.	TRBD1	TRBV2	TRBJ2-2	CASSQGVDTGELFF	TGTGCCAGCAGTCAGGGGGTAGACACCGGGGAGCTGTTTTTT
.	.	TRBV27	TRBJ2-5	CASSRSVQETQYF	TGTGCCAGCAGTAGGAGCGTCCAAGAGACCCAGTACTTC
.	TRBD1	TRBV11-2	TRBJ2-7	CASSQGAGGGYEQYF	TGTGCCAGCAGCCAGGGGGCAGGGGGCGGCTACGAGCAGTACTTC
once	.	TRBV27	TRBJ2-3	CASSLGTGLADTQYF	TGTGCCAGCAGTTTAGGTACGGGTTTGGCAGATACGCAGTATTTT
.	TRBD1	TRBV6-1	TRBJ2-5	CASSEDRGPQETQYF	TGTGCCAGCAGTGAAGACAGGGGGCCACAAGAGACCCAGTACTTC
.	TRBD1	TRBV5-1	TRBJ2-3	CASSPGQGGSGESTDTQYF	TGCGCCAGCAGCCCGGGACAGGGGGGCTCTGGAGAATCCACAGATACGCAGTATTTT
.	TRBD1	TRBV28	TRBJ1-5	CASSTFAGGAGQPQHF	TGTGCCAGCAGTACTTTCGCAGGGGGCGCAGGTCAGCCCCAGCATTTT
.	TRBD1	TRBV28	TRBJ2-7	CASSLSNRGLAYEQYF	TGTGCCAGCAGTTTATCAAACAGGGGGTTGGCCTACGAGCAGTACTTC
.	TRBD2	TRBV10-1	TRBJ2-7	CASSGGGGVGTGLTIPSYEQYF	TGCGCCAGCAGTGGCGGGGGTGGGGTTGGAACAGGACTCACGATCCCCTCCTACGAGCAGTACTTC
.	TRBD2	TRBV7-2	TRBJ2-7	CASSKSGVISYEQYF	TGTGCCAGCAGCAAAAGCGGGGTTATCTCCTACGAGCAGTACTTC
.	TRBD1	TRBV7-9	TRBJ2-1	CASSTGTGTYNEQFF	TGTGCCAGCAGCACCGGGACAGGAACCTACAATGAGCAGTTCTTC
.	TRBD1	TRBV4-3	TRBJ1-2	CASSQEPEGAIYGYTF	TGCGCCAGCAGCCAAGAGCCTGAGGGGGCGATCTATGGCTACACCTTC
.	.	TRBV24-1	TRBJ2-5	CATSEYRGLQETQYF	TGTGCCACCAGTGAATACAGGGGACTTCAAGAGACCCAGTACTTC
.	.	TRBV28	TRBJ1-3	CASSLPGDFSGNTIYF	TGTGCCAGCAGTTTACCGGGGGACTTCTCTGGAAACACCATATATTTT
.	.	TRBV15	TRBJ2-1	CATSRTHGGEQFF	TGTGCCACCAGCAGAACGCACGGGGGTGAGCAGTTCTTC
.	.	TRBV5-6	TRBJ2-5	CASSLKGWQETQYF	TGTGCCAGCAGCTTAAAGGGGTGGCAAGAGACCCAGTACTTC
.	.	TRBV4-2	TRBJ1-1	CASSQESGGAAFF	TGTGCCAGCAGCCAAGAATCCGGAGGTGCGGCTTTCTTT
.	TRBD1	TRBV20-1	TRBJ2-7	CSAQGVYEQYF	TGCAGTGCTCAGGGGGTGTACGAGCAGTACTTC
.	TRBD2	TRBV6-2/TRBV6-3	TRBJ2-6	CASSSRGGPGANVLTF	TGTGCCAGCAGTTCCCGCGGGGGGCCTGGGGCCAACGTCCTGACTTTC
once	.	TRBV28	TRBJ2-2	CASSPRPGVGELFF	TGTGCCAGCAGTCCCCGCCCCGGTGTCGGGGAGCTGTTTTTT
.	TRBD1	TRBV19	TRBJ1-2	CASSPGTGYGYTF	TGTGCCAGTAGCCCCGGGACAGGGTATGGCTACACCTTC
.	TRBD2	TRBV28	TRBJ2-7	CASSGGGMEDYEQYF	TGTGCCAGCAGTGGCGGGGGGATGGAGGACTACGAGCAGTACTTC
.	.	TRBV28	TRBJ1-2	CASSGNYGYTF	TGTGCCAGCAGTGGCAACTATGGCTACACCTTC
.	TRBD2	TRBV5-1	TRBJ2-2	CASSLAGTSDTGELFF	TGCGCCAGCAGCTTGGCCGGGACTAGCGACACCGGGGAGCTGTTTTTT
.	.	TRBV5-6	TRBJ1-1	CASSSGTRVKRAEAFF	TGTGCCAGCAGCTCCGGGACACGGGTTAAACGGGCTGAAGCTTTCTTT
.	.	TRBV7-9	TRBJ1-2	CASRLAGLAYGYTF	TGTGCCAGCAGACTAGCAGGGCTGGCCTATGGCTACACCTTC
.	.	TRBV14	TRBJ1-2	CASSQVPLYGYTF	TGTGCCAGCAGCCAAGTTCCCCTATATGGCTACACCTTC
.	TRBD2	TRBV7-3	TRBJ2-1	CASSLMGGSGGEQFF	TGTGCCAGCAGCTTAATGGGCGGGAGCGGGGGTGAGCAGTTCTTC
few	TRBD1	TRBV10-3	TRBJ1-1	CAISNQGAATEAFF	TGTGCCATCAGTAACCAGGGGGCGGCCACTGAAGCTTTCTTT
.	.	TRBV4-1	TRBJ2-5	CASSQEPRSGLTAPLGQETQYF	TGCGCCAGCAGCCAAGAACCTCGAAGCGGGCTGACAGCCCCCCTGGGCCAAGAGACCCAGTACTTC
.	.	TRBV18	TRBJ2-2	CASPAVDSSNTGELFF	TGTGCCAGCCCAGCAGTGGACAGTTCGAACACCGGGGAGCTGTTTTTT
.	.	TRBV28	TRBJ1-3	CASSAGRSKYAIYF	TGTGCCAGCAGTGCAGGGAGGTCGAAATACGCCATATATTTT
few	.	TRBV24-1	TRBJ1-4	CATSAPGQNEKLFF	TGTGCCACCAGTGCCCCGGGACAAAATGAAAAACTGTTTTTT
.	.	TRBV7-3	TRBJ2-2	CASSLSSGGANTGELFF	TGTGCCAGCAGCTTAAGTTCGGGGGGCGCGAACACCGGGGAGCTGTTTTTT
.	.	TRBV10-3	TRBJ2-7	CAISGGRTDYEQYF	TGTGCCATCAGTGGAGGGAGGACGGATTACGAGCAGTACTTC
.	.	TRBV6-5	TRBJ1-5	CASSYSQGTDQPQHF	TGTGCCAGCAGTTACTCGCAGGGAACAGATCAGCCCCAGCATTTT
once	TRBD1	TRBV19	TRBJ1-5	CASSIGTGGNQPQHF	TGTGCCAGTAGTATAGGGACAGGGGGTAATCAGCCCCAGCATTTT